The 15 T cell receptor beta chains below were found in one sample sequenced in a study of blood T cell repertoires in COVID-19. Using immunoSEQ multiplex PCR, the repertoire was profiled, and TCRdb retains in-frame clones only, with some absent. The repertoire holds about 220,000 clones, with approximately 85% as singletons. The sequenced sample consisted of peripheral blood. The receptor set was obtained from a woman in her 70s with COVID-19, enrolled during active disease.

This clone was found a few times. The rearrangement links TRBV7-2 to TRBJ2-5, with a possible D match to TRBD2 (5 bases). V was clipped by 6 bases and J by 1 base, with 15 bases between them. CDR3 length equals 15 residues. The V gene's germline CDR1 is SGHTA and CDR2 FQGNSA. Here the CDR3 reads CASSIQFGGQETQYF. DNA of the CDR3: TGTGCCAGCAGTATCCAATTTGGAGGCCAAGAGACCCAGTACTTC.

V gene TRBV28 combines with J gene TRBJ1-4; no clear D. CDR1 and CDR2 from the germline V gene are MDHEN and SYDVKM. This CDR3 region has 12 residues. The germline V and J ends were trimmed by 6 bases and 7 bases, with 9 bases remaining between them. The CDR3 DNA sequence: TGTGCCAGCAGGGCCGGAGGTGAAAAACTGTTTTTT. It yields the protein CASRAGGEKLFF.

The chain uses TRBV9 and TRBJ1-2, with 7 bases identical to TRBD1. Germline-derived CDR1 and CDR2 are SGDLS and YYNGEE. The CDR3 runs to 13 residues. The V segment lost 0 bases and the J segment 8 bases; nucleotides outside the gene matches: 4. In DNA, the CDR3 is TGTGCCAGCAGCGTAGAGGGGGCTATAGGCTACACCTTC. This encodes CASSVEGAIGYTF.

V gene TRBV11-3 combines with J gene TRBJ1-1, with a weak D call TRBD1 (5 bases). The CDR3 loop spans 16 amino acids. CDR1 and CDR2 from the germline V gene are SGHNT and YENEEA. The V end lost 2 bases, the J end lost 1 base, and 14 bases lay between the germline ends. The CDR3 protein is CASSLRPPDRNTEAFF. CDR3 DNA: TGTGCCAGCAGCTTACGGCCCCCCGACAGGAACACTGAAGCTTTCTTT. The full variable domain, rest sourced from reference TRBV11-3 and TRBJ1-1, is EAGVVQSPRYKIIEKKQPVAFWCNPISGHNTLYWYLQNLGQGPELLIRYENEEAVDDSQLPKDRFSAERLKGVDSTLKIQPAELGDSAVYLCASSLRPPDRNTEAFFGQGTRLTVV.

The V gene is TRBV4-3, the J gene TRBJ1-4, with 8 positions matching TRBD1. This CDR3 region has 14 residues. With 4 bases clipped from V and 7 bases from J, the junction kept 5 bases outside the gene matches. Germline CDR1 reads LGHNA; CDR2 reads YSLEER. The CDR3 region has the DNA TGCGCCAGCAGCCGGGACAGGTCCAGTGAAAAACTGTTTTTT. Translation gives CASSRDRSSEKLFF.

V is TRBV19 and J is TRBJ2-3, with D possibly matching TRBD1 (5 bases). The CDR3 loop spans 13 amino acids. V shed 4 bases and J shed 5 bases, with 10 bases lying between them. CDR1 is LNHDA, CDR2 SQIVND, per germline (reference sequence). This CDR3 is CASSTRVEDTQYF. DNA of the CDR3: TGTGCCAGTAGTACCAGGGTCGAAGATACGCAGTATTTT.

This clone was detected only once. The CDR3: CASSLSGFKGYTF. In DNA, the CDR3 is TGTGCCAGCAGCTTATCAGGGTTTAAAGGCTACACCTTC. This sequence joins TRBV7-2 and TRBJ1-2; weak D call: TRBD1 (5 bases). The germline V gene encodes CDR1 SGHTA and CDR2 FQGNSA. The V end lost 2 bases, the J end lost 8 bases, and 12 bases lay between the germline ends. The CDR3 contains 13 residues.

This chain links TRBV6-6 with TRBJ1-1, with D hard to call. Germline CDR1 reads MNHNY; CDR2 reads SVGAGI (reference sequence). The CDR3 loop spans 14 amino acids. Deletions cut 8 bases from V and 4 bases from J, with 17 bases between. The CDR3 spells CASFFEDRGTEAFF. The CDR3 DNA is TGTGCCAGCTTTTTCGAGGACCGGGGCACTGAAGCTTTCTTT.

V is TRBV11-3 and J is TRBJ1-4; D is undetermined. Germline loops: CDR1 SGHNT, CDR2 YENEEA. CDR3 length: 16 residues. V shed 1 base and J shed 3 bases, with 12 bases lying between them. CDR3 sequence (DNA): TGTGCCAGCAGCTTAGCGGGGTCTCGGGCTAATGAAAAACTGTTTTTT. This translates into CASSLAGSRANEKLFF.

This sequence joins TRBV12-3 or TRBV12-4 and TRBJ1-1, with D tentatively TRBD1 (5 bases). The CDR3 spans 13 residues. V lost 4 bases and J lost 5, with 11 bases in between. This CDR3 is CASSSSQGTEAFF. DNA of the CDR3: TGTGCCAGCAGTTCGTCTCAGGGAACTGAAGCTTTCTTT.

This clone was seen more than once but under ten times. V usage is TRBV7-2 and J usage is TRBJ2-7, with D tentatively TRBD1 (5 bases). The CDR3 totals 14 residues. The V gene's germline CDR1 is SGHTA and CDR2 FQGNSA. The V end was cut by 4 bases, the J end by 13 bases, with 23 bases between. CDR3 in amino acids: CASSSVTLDIVKYF. DNA for the CDR3: TGTGCCAGCAGCTCAGTGACGCTGGACATAGTAAAATACTTC.

The J gene is TRBJ2-7, the V gene TRBV30, with D perhaps matching TRBD1 (6 bases). This CDR3 is built from 14 residues. Looked up from germline, CDR1 is GTSNPN and CDR2 is SVGIG (reference sequence). Trimming stripped 4 bases from V and 2 bases from J, with 15 bases between. CDR3 sequence reads: CAWTHRNRAYEQYF. In nucleotides, the CDR3 is TGTGCCTGGACCCACCGGAACAGGGCCTACGAGCAGTACTTC.

J is TRBJ2-3 and V is TRBV7-2; 7 bases are shared with TRBD1. CDR1 and CDR2 (germline): SGHTA, FQGNSA. J gave up 9 bases and V 1 base, and 7 bases lay outside the gene matches. The length of the CDR3 is 14 residues. The DNA of the CDR3 is TGTGCCAGCAGCTTAGAGGGACAGTCCAGGACGCAGTATTTT. This codes for CASSLEGQSRTQYF.

The chain uses TRBV5-1 and TRBJ1-1; D gene unclear. Per the germline V gene, CDR1 is SGHRS and CDR2 is YFSETQ. The V and J ends lost 0 bases and 12 bases respectively, with 9 bases between them. The CDR3 contains 11 residues. In DNA form, the CDR3 reads TGCGCCAGCAGCTTGGATTTTATCTCTTTCTTT. Translating it yields CASSLDFISFF.

This chain connects TRBV18 to TRBJ2-2, with 11 nucleotides matching TRBD2. The CDR3 extends over 16 amino acids. Trimming at V came to 3 bases and at J to 7 bases, leaving 7 bases not matched to a gene. CDR1 is KGHSH, CDR2 LQKENI, per germline. The CDR3 nucleotides are TGTGCCAGCTCACCTAGCGGGAGGGCCGCTGTCGGGGAGCTGTTTTTT. Translating gives CASSPSGRAAVGELFF.